This TCR beta chain was obtained from a study of blood T cell repertoires in COVID-19. Study details: There were acute and convalescent COVID-19 samples, and they came from the United States, Italy and Spain. T cells, B-cell-depleted T cells, or PBMCs provided the cDNA or gDNA that served as material.

This CDR3 has 12 amino acids. Germline values: CDR1 MNHNY, CDR2 SVGAGI (reference sequence). V shed 11 bases, J shed 6 bases, and the junction held 7 bases outside the gene matches. In the original analysis: Researchers report that nucleated cell counts were estimated from reference gene primer amplification. Profiling relied on immunoSEQ multiplex PCR, and the TCRdb table lists in-frame clones only, not all of them. That table is the source of V, J and clone size, and D and trimming were worked out from the DNA. The sample holds under 300,000 clones, 81% seen once. The sequence came from a woman in her sixties with active or convalescent COVID-19. Input material: peripheral blood. J is TRBJ2-3 and V is TRBV6-6, with 8 nucleotides matching TRBD1. CDR3 residues: CAAGQGRDTQYF. DNA for the CDR3: TGTGCCGCAGGACAGGGTAGGGATACGCAGTATTTT.